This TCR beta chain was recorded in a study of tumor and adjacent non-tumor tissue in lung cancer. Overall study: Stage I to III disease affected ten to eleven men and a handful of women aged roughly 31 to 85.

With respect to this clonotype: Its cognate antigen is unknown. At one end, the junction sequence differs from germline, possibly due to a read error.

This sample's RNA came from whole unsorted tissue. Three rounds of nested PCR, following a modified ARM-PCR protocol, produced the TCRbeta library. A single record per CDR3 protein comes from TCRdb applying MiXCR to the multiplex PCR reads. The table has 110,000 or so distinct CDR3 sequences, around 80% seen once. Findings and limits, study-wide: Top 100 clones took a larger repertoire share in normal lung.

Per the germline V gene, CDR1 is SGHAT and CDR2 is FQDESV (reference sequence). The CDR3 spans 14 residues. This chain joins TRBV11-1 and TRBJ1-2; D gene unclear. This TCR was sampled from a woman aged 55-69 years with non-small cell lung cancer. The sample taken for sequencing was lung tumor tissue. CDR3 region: CANSSKGPLYGYTF. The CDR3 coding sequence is TGTGCCAACAGCTCAAAGGGCCCGCTATATGGCTACACCTTC.